This T cell receptor beta chain was identified in a study of radiation and T cells in renal cell carcinoma. Across the whole study: Nephrectomy followed 15 Gy stereotactic body radiation by 4 weeks.

The germline gives CDR1 MGHRA, CDR2 YSYEKL. This CDR3 comprises 15 residues. The V end lost 6 bases, the J end lost 3 bases, and 17 bases lay between the germline ends. Sample time point: blood 2 weeks post-SBRT. Treatment given: 15 Gy SBRT to primary tumor, nephrectomy 4 weeks later. The table came from immunoSEQ multiplex PCR; TCRdb's copy has only in-frame clones and leaves some out. The data show some 120,000 clones, with roughly four fifths seen just once and under 2.5% held by the top ten. The sample consisted of blood, taken from a patient whose treatment included radiotherapy and nephrectomy. This receptor was taken from a woman aged 55-70 years with renal cell carcinoma. The chain combines TRBV4-1 with TRBJ2-5; the D call may be TRBD1 or TRBD2 (6 bases each). CDR3 protein: CASRPRVGGEETQYF. The CDR3 region has the DNA TGCGCCAGCAGACCCCGGGTCGGGGGCGAAGAGACCCAGTACTTC.